The 14 T cell receptor beta chains below were found in one sample sequenced in a study of OX40 agonist ivuxolimab in advanced cancers. The assay was immunoSEQ multiplex PCR, and TCRdb's table has in-frame clones only and misses some. The profile covers more than 30,000 clones, with about 89% appearing a single time and roughly 27% taken by the ten largest. The sample consisted of CD4+ or CD8+ T cells sorted from blood, taken in a trial of the OX40 agonist ivuxolimab. These receptor sequences come from an adult with an advanced solid tumor such as melanoma, head and neck, liver or kidney cancer.

The rearrangement joins TRBV11-3 to TRBJ1-1; 7 positions agree with TRBD1. In germline, CDR1 is SGHNT, CDR2 YENEEA. Losses at the gene ends were 3 bases for V and 3 bases for J; bases not matched to a gene: 1. CDR3 length equals 13 residues. Here the CDR3 DNA reads TGTGCCAGCAGCTTCCAGGGGGACACTGAAGCTTTCTTT. Its translation is CASSFQGDTEAFF.

This chain uses TRBV5-1 with TRBJ2-2; the D gene could be TRBD1 or TRBD2 (7 bases each). V lost 4 bases to trimming and J lost 4 bases, with 20 bases between them. Germline assignment: CDR1 SGHRS and CDR2 YFSETQ. The CDR3 sequence is 17 residues long. The CDR3 coding sequence is TGCGCCAGCAGCCTACGACAGGGAGGGGCAGGCACCGGGGAGCTGTTTTTT. Its protein product is CASSLRQGGAGTGELFF.

V gene TRBV13 combines with J gene TRBJ2-7, with D possibly TRBD1 on 6 matching bases. V dropped 6 bases and J dropped 1 base, with 16 bases sitting between them. CDR3 length: 15 residues. Germline lookup yields CDR1 PRHDT and CDR2 FYEKMQ (reference sequence). CDR3 sequence (DNA): TGTGCCAGCAGGCAACGCGACAGGATTTCCTACGAGCAGTACTTC. Its translation: CASRQRDRISYEQYF.

The chain carries TRBV9 and TRBJ1-3, with a possible D match to TRBD1 (5 bases). Germline CDR1 is SGDLS and CDR2 is YYNGEE. Trimming cost V 2 bases and J 2 bases, with 11 bases left between them. The CDR3 has 15 residues. In DNA form, the CDR3 reads TGTGCCAGCAGCGTCGGGGGAGGCACTGGAAACACCATATATTTT. It is translated as CASSVGGGTGNTIYF.

The V gene is TRBV5-1, the J gene TRBJ1-1; D call uncertain. CDR3 length equals 13 residues. Germline V gene data show CDR1 as SGHRS and CDR2 as YFSETQ. V lost 5 bases to trimming and J lost 1 base, with 9 bases between them. The CDR3 region is CASSYNRNTEAFF. In DNA form, the CDR3 reads TGCGCCAGCAGTTATAATAGGAACACTGAAGCTTTCTTT. Full variable domain (outside the CDR3, taken from reference TRBV5-1 and TRBJ1-1): KAGVTQTPRYLIKTRGQQVTLSCSPISGHRSVSWYQQTPGQGLQFLFEYFSETQRNKGNFPGRFSGRQFSNSRSEMNVSTLELGDSALYLCASSYNRNTEAFFGQGTRLTVV.

The chain combines TRBV10-2 with TRBJ2-5; D may be TRBD1 or TRBD2 (5 bases each). The CDR3 is 14 residues long. The V end was cut by 0 bases, the J end by 5 bases, with 10 bases between. Germline CDR1 reads WSHSY; CDR2 reads SAAADI. The CDR3, as DNA: TGCGCCAGCAGTGAGTCGGGGGATTTGGAGACCCAGTACTTC. This encodes CASSESGDLETQYF.

The chain joins TRBV7-2 to TRBJ2-1; D remains unclear. V lost 3 bases and J lost 1, with 10 bases in between. This CDR3 region has 15 residues. CDR1 SGHTA and CDR2 FQGNSA come from the germline V gene. The CDR3 DNA sequence: TGTGCCAGCAGCTTTCGAGTCTCTTCCTACAATGAGCAGTTCTTC. Translated: CASSFRVSSYNEQFF.

This chain links TRBV2 with TRBJ2-3; no definite D call. Germline CDR1 reads SNHLY; CDR2 reads FYNNEI. The CDR3 totals 13 residues. V dropped 3 bases and J dropped 1 base, with 5 bases sitting between them. In nucleotides, the CDR3 is TGTGCCAGCAGTGATTGGGGCACAGATACGCAGTATTTT. It specifies CASSDWGTDTQYF.

The chain joins TRBV9 to TRBJ2-1; possibly TRBD1 for D (6 bases). Trimming left V 4 bases short and J 2 bases short, with 13 bases between. The CDR3 spans 15 residues. The germline V gene has CDR1 SGDLS and CDR2 YYNGEE. The CDR3 protein is CASSPRQDPYNEQFF. In nucleotides, the CDR3 is TGTGCCAGCAGCCCCCGACAGGACCCCTACAATGAGCAGTTCTTC.

In its sample, this clone was seen once. The chain employs TRBV4-2 and TRBJ2-3; D might be TRBD2 (6 bases). Germline assignment: CDR1 LGHNA and CDR2 YNFKEQ. The CDR3 loop spans 14 amino acids. V dropped 3 bases and J dropped 0 bases, with 7 bases sitting between them. This chain's CDR3 is CASSQGGSTDTQYF. CDR3 in DNA: TGTGCCAGCAGCCAGGGGGGAAGCACAGATACGCAGTATTTT.

This sequence joins TRBV5-1 and TRBJ1-1; D unresolved. The CDR3 extends over 14 amino acids. Germline assignment: CDR1 SGHRS and CDR2 YFSETQ. V lost 2 bases and J lost 1, with 9 bases in between. CDR3 DNA: TGCGCCAGCAGCTTAGGCGCGGGGAACACTGAAGCTTTCTTT. Translating gives CASSLGAGNTEAFF. The full variable domain, completed using reference TRBV5-1 and TRBJ1-1, is KAGVTQTPRYLIKTRGQQVTLSCSPISGHRSVSWYQQTPGQGLQFLFEYFSETQRNKGNFPGRFSGRQFSNSRSEMNVSTLELGDSALYLCASSLGAGNTEAFFGQGTRLTVV.

The gene calls are TRBV6-5 and TRBJ1-2; D gene ambiguous. The CDR3 consists of 12 residues. Germline-derived CDR1 and CDR2 are MNHEY and SVGAGI. The V end lost 4 bases, the J end lost 1 base, and 4 bases lay between the germline ends. The CDR3 here is CASSSINYGYTF. Written as DNA, the CDR3 is TGTGCCAGCAGTTCTATTAACTATGGCTACACCTTC.

The chain has TRBV7-9 and TRBJ2-7, with 7 bases that match TRBD1. CDR1 is SEHNR, CDR2 FQNEAQ, per germline (reference sequence). Trimming at V came to 5 bases and at J to 6 bases, leaving 10 bases not matched to a gene. The CDR3 length is 14 residues. CDR3 region: CASSPDRVGSEQYF. CDR3 bases: TGTGCCAGCAGCCCAGACAGGGTGGGCAGCGAGCAGTACTTC.

V and J are TRBV5-1 and TRBJ1-5; 8 nucleotides match TRBD1. With 5 bases clipped from V and 6 bases from J, the junction kept 7 bases outside the gene matches. The CDR3 has 14 amino acids. Germline V gene data show CDR1 as SGHRS and CDR2 as YFSETQ. In nucleotides, the CDR3 is TGCGCCAGCAGTCCCGGACAGGGACGTCAGCCCCAGCATTTT. This codes for CASSPGQGRQPQHF.